The 22 T cell receptor beta chains below come from one sample, sequenced in a study of patients and donors after allogeneic stem cell transplantation. Each CDR3 protein gets one entry after TCRdb re-called the RT-PCR reads with MiXCR. The table includes more than 850,000 distinct CDR3 sequences, roughly 17% detected once. The material sequenced was blood, either unsorted or a sorted T cell fraction (not recorded which). These receptors were taken from a human donor who was either an allogeneic HSCT recipient or a stem cell or donor lymphocyte infusion donor (not recorded which). It is not recorded whose cells these are; they may come from a transplant donor.

This sequence joins TRBV7-3 and TRBJ2-3, with D possibly TRBD2 on 6 matching bases. CDR1 and CDR2 (germline): SGHTA, FQGTGA. This CDR3 has 14 amino acids. V shed 1 base and J shed 6 bases, with 11 bases lying between them. The CDR3: CASSLSGKRDTQYF. The CDR3 DNA reads TGTGCCAGCAGCTTAAGCGGGAAACGGGATACGCAGTATTTT.

The genes are TRBV3-1 and TRBJ1-1; TRBD1 is a possible D gene (6 bases). V lost 2 bases, J lost 1 base, and 14 bases lay in between. This CDR3 region has 16 residues. The germline V gene has CDR1 LGHDT and CDR2 YNNKEL (reference sequence). The CDR3 here is CASSQSGALPNTEAFF. CDR3 DNA: TGTGCCAGCAGCCAATCAGGGGCCCTACCGAACACTGAAGCTTTCTTT.

This chain uses TRBV12-3 or TRBV12-4 with TRBJ2-2; D might be TRBD2 (6 bases). V dropped 3 bases and J dropped 4 bases, with 15 bases sitting between them. The CDR3 totals 16 residues. CDR3 protein: CASSFMAGSSTGELFF. The CDR3 DNA follows: TGTGCCAGCAGTTTTATGGCGGGGAGTTCCACCGGGGAGCTGTTTTTT.

The chain combines TRBV7-2 with TRBJ1-2; maybe TRBD1 (5 bases). CDR1 is SGHTA, CDR2 FQGNSA, per germline. The CDR3 is made up of 13 amino acids. V was clipped by 7 bases and J by 5 bases, with 14 bases between them. CDR3 region: CASTQTRGYGYTF. CDR3 DNA: TGTGCCAGCACCCAAACGAGGGGATATGGCTACACCTTC.

This clonotype was counted only a few times. The rearrangement joins TRBV4-1 to TRBJ2-7; D call uncertain. The CDR3 is made up of 17 amino acids. The germline V and J ends were trimmed by 3 bases and 7 bases, with 25 bases remaining between them. CDR1 and CDR2 (germline): MGHRA, YSYEKL. CDR3 loop: CASSQSSGSFVVVEQYF. CDR3 DNA sequence: TGCGCCAGCAGCCAGAGCTCCGGGTCCTTTGTGGTCGTGGAGCAGTACTTC.

This clonotype came up a few times. This sequence joins TRBV12-3 or TRBV12-4 and TRBJ2-3; D is unresolved. The CDR3 runs to 14 residues. The germline V and J ends were trimmed by 3 bases and 5 bases, with 12 bases remaining between them. The CDR3 loop is CASSFRFHGDTQYF. In DNA form, the CDR3 reads TGTGCCAGCAGTTTTAGGTTTCATGGAGATACGCAGTATTTT.

This chain joins TRBV29-1 and TRBJ2-1; D could derive from TRBD1 or TRBD2 (6 bases each). V was shortened by 6 bases and J by 7 bases, with 13 bases between the two germline ends. This CDR3 is 12 amino acids long. Germline CDR1 and CDR2: SQVTM and ANQGSEA. CDR3 protein: CSVARGRNEQFF. Here the CDR3 DNA reads TGCAGCGTAGCCCGGGGGCGGAATGAGCAGTTCTTC.

The table lists this clonotype with a few counts. The J gene is TRBJ2-7, the V gene TRBV10-3, with 11 nucleotides matching TRBD1. The junction had 5 bases not matched to a gene; V was cut back by 6 bases and J by 4 bases. CDR1 and CDR2 from the germline V gene are ENHRY and SYGVKD. The CDR3 has 14 amino acids. CDR3 amino acids: CAIRAGQGVYEQYF. The DNA for the CDR3 is TGTGCCATCAGGGCGGGACAGGGGGTGTACGAGCAGTACTTC.

This clonotype has more than one count but fewer than ten. V usage is TRBV24-1 and J usage is TRBJ2-7; 9 nucleotides match TRBD2. The CDR3 has 15 amino acids. From germline, CDR1 is KGHDR and CDR2 SFDVKD. The V and J ends lost 5 bases and 3 bases, in that order; junction bases with no gene match: 7. The CDR3 sequence is CATSVGGRADYEQYF. The CDR3 bases are TGTGCCACCAGTGTCGGCGGGAGGGCCGACTACGAGCAGTACTTC.

The rearrangement uses TRBV24-1 and TRBJ2-1; 9 nucleotides align to TRBD2. The germline gives CDR1 KGHDR, CDR2 SFDVKD. J lost 5 bases, V lost 4 bases, and 8 bases had no gene match. CDR3 length equals 16 residues. The CDR3 is CATSDLAGVEHNEQFF. The CDR3 coding sequence is TGTGCCACCAGTGACTTAGCGGGAGTGGAGCACAATGAGCAGTTCTTC.

This clonotype was counted only a few times. The chain links TRBV12-3 or TRBV12-4 to TRBJ1-2, with a weak D call TRBD1 (6 bases). The ends were cut back, 8 bases at V and 5 bases at J, with 18 bases in the middle. The CDR3 totals 14 residues. This CDR3 is CASGRSDSAYGYTF. CDR3 DNA sequence: TGTGCCAGCGGGAGATCGGACAGCGCATATGGCTACACCTTC.

This chain connects TRBV29-1 to TRBJ2-4; D possibly corresponds to TRBD2 (5 bases). V was shortened by 1 base and J by 1 base, with 11 bases between the two germline ends. The germline CDR1 and CDR2 sequences are SQVTM and ANQGSEA. The length of the CDR3 is 15 residues. CDR3 bases: TGCAGCGTTGAAGGGGAGCCCCGGGCCAAAAACATTCAGTACTTC. Translated, it gives CSVEGEPRAKNIQYF.

This clonotype was recorded a few times. The chain employs TRBV6-6 and TRBJ2-5, with unresolved D. This CDR3 spans 12 amino acids. CDR1 MNHNY and CDR2 SVGAGI come from the germline V gene (reference sequence). Trimming removed 10 bases at V and 1 base at J, with 10 bases between. CDR3 residues: CATCRPQETQYF. DNA for the CDR3: TGTGCCACCTGCCGACCCCAAGAGACCCAGTACTTC.

The table lists this clonotype with a few counts. The chain is built from TRBV5-1 and TRBJ2-1; D is tentatively TRBD1 or TRBD2 (6 bases each). The CDR3 loop spans 16 amino acids. V was pared by 4 bases and J by 3 bases, with 17 bases between. Germline lookup yields CDR1 SGHRS and CDR2 YFSETQ. The CDR3 coding sequence is TGCGCCAGCAGCGAGATTGGGGGCGGGGACTACAATGAGCAGTTCTTC. Amino acids: CASSEIGGGDYNEQFF.

This chain connects TRBV6-1 to TRBJ2-3; 12 bases are shared with TRBD2. Trimming took 4 bases from V and 2 from J; bases not matched to a gene: 4. Germline loops: CDR1 MNHNS, CDR2 SASEGT. The CDR3 runs 16 residues. The DNA of the CDR3 is TGTGCCAGCAGTGGGACTAGCGGGACAATCACAGATACGCAGTATTTT. Translated, it gives CASSGTSGTITDTQYF.

The CDR3 sequence is CATSELGGTGGGPDNEQFF. The CDR3 coding sequence is TGTGCCACCAGTGAGCTGGGTGGTACTGGCGGGGGCCCAGACAATGAGCAGTTCTTC. The chain uses TRBV24-1 and TRBJ2-1; D may be TRBD2 (7 bases). The V gene's germline CDR1 is KGHDR and CDR2 SFDVKD. V lost 4 bases, J lost 5 bases, and 26 bases lay in between. CDR3 length equals 19 residues.

The chain couples TRBV10-3 to TRBJ1-1; D gene uncertain. V lost 3 bases and J lost 5, with 10 bases in between. CDR3 size: 13 residues. CDR1 and CDR2 from the germline V gene are ENHRY and SYGVKD. The CDR3 sequence: CAISDGRSTEAFF. CDR3 nucleotide sequence: TGTGCCATCAGTGACGGGAGGAGTACTGAAGCTTTCTTT.

This clonotype occurred a few times. The chain carries TRBV15 and TRBJ2-3; no clear D gene. V was pared by 5 bases and J by 5 bases, with 11 bases between. CDR1 and CDR2 from the germline V gene are LNHNV and YYDKDF (reference sequence). The length of the CDR3 is 13 residues. The CDR3 spells CATSAQPKDTQYF. The CDR3 DNA sequence: TGTGCCACCAGCGCACAACCCAAAGATACGCAGTATTTT.

Only a few counts were recorded for this clonotype. The chain recombines TRBV4-1 with TRBJ2-5; no reliable D call. The CDR3 has 13 amino acids. CDR1 MGHRA and CDR2 YSYEKL come from the germline V gene. Between the trimmed V and J ends, which lost 0 bases and 5 bases, there was a span of 7 bases. The CDR3 DNA reads TGCGCCAGCAGCCAAGATCCGACGGAGACCCAGTACTTC. Protein sequence: CASSQDPTETQYF.

The V gene is TRBV12-5, the J gene TRBJ2-1; 9 positions match TRBD2. This CDR3 region has 18 residues. Germline lookup yields CDR1 LGHNT and CDR2 FRNRAP. With 0 bases clipped from V and 2 bases from J, the junction kept 8 bases outside the gene matches. This CDR3 is CASGLVPLSGGPYNEQFF. CDR3 in DNA: TGTGCTAGTGGTTTGGTACCACTAAGCGGGGGGCCCTACAATGAGCAGTTCTTC.

The CDR3 sequence: CASSSGSDIVSSPLHF. The CDR3 nucleotides are TGCGCCAGCAGCTCGGGTTCGGATATCGTGAGTTCACCCCTCCACTTT. The rearrangement links TRBV5-1 to TRBJ1-6; D remains ambiguous. The germline V gene has CDR1 SGHRS and CDR2 YFSETQ. The germline V and J ends were trimmed by 3 bases and 9 bases, with 19 bases remaining between them. This CDR3 contains 16 residues.

This rearrangement joins TRBV5-8 to TRBJ2-7; D is perhaps TRBD1 (6 bases). The CDR3 totals 13 residues. Germline V gives CDR1 SGHTS, CDR2 YDEGEE. V shed 0 bases and J shed 6 bases, with 10 bases lying between them. CDR3: CASSLGDTLEQYF. For the CDR3, the DNA is TGTGCCAGCAGCTTGGGGGACACCCTCGAGCAGTACTTC.